This record covers a single T cell receptor (beta chain). The data originate from a study of cytomegalovirus exposure and HLA in healthy donors. Primers for the PCR totalled 60 Vbeta and 13 Jbeta. Sequenced by immunoSEQ multiplex PCR; TCRdb stores in-frame clones only, minus some. This sample has 150,000 to 200,000 clones, with 76% found just once. Although they were nominally healthy when sampled, donors likely had unrecorded immune exposures. Germline V gene lookup returns CDR1 SGHTA and CDR2 FQGTGA. V was shortened by 1 base and J by 5 bases, with 13 bases between the two germline ends. This CDR3 comprises 15 residues.

Sequenced material: PBMCs. V usage is TRBV7-3 and J usage is TRBJ2-3; TRBD1 is a possible D gene (5 bases). The TCR originated in a male donor in good health and CMV-seronegative. The CDR3 sequence: CASSLNQGGIDTQYF. DNA of the CDR3: TGTGCCAGCAGCTTAAACCAGGGTGGAATAGATACGCAGTATTTT.